Below, 7 T cell receptor beta chains from the same sample are listed, as sequenced in a study of blood T cells in healthy people across ages. A second PCR, run for about 7 to 11 cycles, used a sample-barcoded 5' primer plus a J-beta primer mix. TCRdb used MiXCR to reprocess the 5' RACE reads, holding one entry per CDR3 protein. Among about 1.6 million distinct CDR3 sequences, roughly 30% were seen once, and the ten largest hold about 11%. The sample was blood. The receptors were gathered from a woman in her thirties in good health.

The genes are TRBV20-1 and TRBJ2-1, with TRBD1 as a possible D gene (6 bases). With the DNA end fitting TRBJ2-7 better, the J assignment may be wrong. In germline, CDR1 is DFQATT, CDR2 SNEGSKA (reference sequence). The CDR3 contains 16 residues. The CDR3 protein is CSATPRGFFGYNEQYF. CDR3 DNA: TGCAGTGCTACGCCCAGGGGATTTTTCGGCTACAATGAGCAGTACTTC.

The chain uses TRBV10-3 and TRBJ1-6; no clear D gene. In germline, CDR1 is ENHRY, CDR2 SYGVKD. This CDR3 comprises 15 residues. Trimming removed 4 bases at V and 3 bases at J, with 10 bases between. This CDR3 reads CAISGAGDYNSPLHF. CDR3 bases: TGTGCCATCAGTGGGGCCGGTGACTATAATTCACCCCTCCACTTT.

This chain uses TRBV6-2 or TRBV6-3 with TRBJ2-5, with 9 bases fitting TRBD2. V lost 2 bases to trimming and J lost 5 bases; unmatched junction nucleotides: 9. CDR1 MNHEY and CDR2 SVGEGT come from the germline V gene. The CDR3 is 16 residues long. CDR3 nucleotides: TGTGCCAGCAGTTACAGTCGCGGGGGGGGCCGGGAGACCCAGTACTTC. This gives the protein CASSYSRGGGRETQYF.

This clonotype was seen at least ten times. At one end the junction does not follow the germline gene, possibly because of a read error. The chain uses TRBV5-1 and TRBJ2-7, with no clear D. There are 13 residues in the CDR3. Germline V gene lookup returns CDR1 SGHRS and CDR2 YFSETQ. The CDR3 nucleotides are TGTGCCAGCAGCTTAGAGTCGGCCTACGAGCAGTACTTC. Its translation is CASSLESAYEQYF.

A few counts support this clonotype. V gene TRBV10-3 combines with J gene TRBJ2-4; maybe TRBD1 (8 bases). Germline CDR1 ENHRY, CDR2 SYGVKD. V was shortened by 7 bases and J by 13 bases, with 26 bases between the two germline ends. The CDR3 sequence is 15 residues long. The CDR3 sequence is CAINTGGDLTYGQYF. The CDR3 DNA reads TGTGCCATCAATACAGGGGGGGACCTCACCTACGGGCAGTACTTC.

The V call is TRBV4-1, the J call TRBJ1-6; 7 nucleotides match TRBD1. Looked up from germline, CDR1 is MGHRA and CDR2 is YSYEKL. The CDR3 length is 15 residues. Trimming at V came to 0 bases and at J to 10 bases, leaving 6 bases not matched to a gene. As DNA, the CDR3 is TGCGCCAGCAGCCAAGAATACAGGGGAGGATCACCCCTCCACTTT. This codes for CASSQEYRGGSPLHF.

This clonotype was picked up many times. The chain joins TRBV20-1 to TRBJ1-6; a possible D gene is TRBD1 (6 bases). CDR1 is DFQATT, CDR2 SNEGSKA, per germline (reference sequence). Trimming stripped 1 base from V and 6 bases from J, with 13 bases between. CDR3 length: 15 residues. CDR3 nucleotides: TGCAGTGCTAGAGTGGCAGGGGATCTTAATTCACCCCTCCACTTT. Translation: CSARVAGDLNSPLHF.